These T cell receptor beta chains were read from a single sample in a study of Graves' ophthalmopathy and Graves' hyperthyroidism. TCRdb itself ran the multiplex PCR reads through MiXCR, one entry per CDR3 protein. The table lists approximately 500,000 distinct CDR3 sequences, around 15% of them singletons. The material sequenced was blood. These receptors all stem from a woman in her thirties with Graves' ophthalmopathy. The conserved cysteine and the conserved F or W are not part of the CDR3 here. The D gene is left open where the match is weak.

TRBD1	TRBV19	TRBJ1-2	ASRKPGQEGYGYT
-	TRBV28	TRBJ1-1	ASSRRENTEVF
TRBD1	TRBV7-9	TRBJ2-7	ASSPDRGHLEQY
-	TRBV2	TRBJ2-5	ASSASREGSQETQY
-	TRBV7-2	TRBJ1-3	ASSPKGGTGNTIY
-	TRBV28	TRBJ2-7	ASSQVHVVNEQY
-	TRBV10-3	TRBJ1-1	AVRPFENTEAF
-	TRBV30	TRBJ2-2	AWNGPVDTGELF
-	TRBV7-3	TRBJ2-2	ASSTKGGNTGELF
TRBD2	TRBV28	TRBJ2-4	ASSSPGLLNIQY
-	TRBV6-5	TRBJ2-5	ASSYSAGGYDWETQY
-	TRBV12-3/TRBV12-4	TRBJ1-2	ASSLGPFGYT